The sequence of this T cell receptor (beta chain) was determined in a study of T-cell memory formation after mild COVID-19. The authors produced TCR alpha and TCR beta cDNA libraries with sample barcodes and UMIs by 5'RACE using constant-segment primers. Each CDR3 protein gets one entry after TCRdb re-called the 5' RACE reads with MiXCR. The sample has some 65,000 distinct CDR3 sequences; approximately 16% are singletons. The V gene end was trimmed by 4 bases and the J gene end by 5 bases; junction bases not matched to a gene: 5. In germline, CDR1 is SQVTM, CDR2 ANQGSEA. This CDR3 region has 13 residues.

The chain couples TRBV29-1 to TRBJ2-1, with TRBD2 matching over 7 bases. Sequenced material: PBMCs or a T cell subset sorted from them (not recorded which). The TCR was taken from an adult woman who had mild COVID-19 (a few samples of this study predate the infection). Cell type and time point are not known. The CDR3 spells CSVGEGLNNEQFF. The CDR3 DNA reads as TGCAGCGTTGGGGAGGGCCTGAACAATGAGCAGTTCTTC.